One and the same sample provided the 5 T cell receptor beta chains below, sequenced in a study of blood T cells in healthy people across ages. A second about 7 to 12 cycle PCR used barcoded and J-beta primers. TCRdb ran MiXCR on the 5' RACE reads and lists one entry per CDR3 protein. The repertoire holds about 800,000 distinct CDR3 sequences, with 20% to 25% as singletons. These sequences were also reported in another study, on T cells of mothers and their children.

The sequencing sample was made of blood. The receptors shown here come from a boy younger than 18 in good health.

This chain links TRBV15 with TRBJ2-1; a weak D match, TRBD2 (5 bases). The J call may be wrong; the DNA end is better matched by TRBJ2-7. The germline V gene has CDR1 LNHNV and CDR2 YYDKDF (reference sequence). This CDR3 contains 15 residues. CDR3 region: CATSRDAGSSYEQYF. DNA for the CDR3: TGTGCCACCAGCAGAGATGCGGGTAGCTCCTACGAGCAGTACTTC.

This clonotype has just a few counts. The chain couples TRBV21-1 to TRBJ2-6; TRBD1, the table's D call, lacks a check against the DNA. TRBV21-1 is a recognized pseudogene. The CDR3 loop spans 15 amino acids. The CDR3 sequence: CSLGGARSGANVLTF. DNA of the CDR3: TGTTCTCTGGGGGGCGCTCGCTCTGGGGCCAACGTCCTGACTTTC.

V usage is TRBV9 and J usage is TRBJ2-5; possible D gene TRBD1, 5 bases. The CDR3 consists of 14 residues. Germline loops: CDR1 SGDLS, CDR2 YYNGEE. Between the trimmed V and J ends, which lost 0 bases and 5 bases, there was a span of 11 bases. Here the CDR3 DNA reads TGTGCCAGCAGCGTAGATCCAGGGTTTGAGACCCAGTACTTC. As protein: CASSVDPGFETQYF.

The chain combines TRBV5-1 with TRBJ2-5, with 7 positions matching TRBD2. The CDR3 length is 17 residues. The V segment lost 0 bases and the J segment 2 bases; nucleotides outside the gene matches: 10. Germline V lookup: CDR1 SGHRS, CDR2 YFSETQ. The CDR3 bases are TGCGCCAGCAGCTTGGCCTTGGCGGGGGACCTACAAGAGACCCAGTACTTC. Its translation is CASSLALAGDLQETQYF.

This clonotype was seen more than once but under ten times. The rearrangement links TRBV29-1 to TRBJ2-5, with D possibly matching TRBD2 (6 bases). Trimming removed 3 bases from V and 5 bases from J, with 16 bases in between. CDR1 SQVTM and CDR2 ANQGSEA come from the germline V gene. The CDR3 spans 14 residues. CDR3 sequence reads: CSVEDGGFGETQYF. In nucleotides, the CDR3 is TGCAGCGTTGAGGATGGGGGGTTCGGGGAGACCCAGTACTTC. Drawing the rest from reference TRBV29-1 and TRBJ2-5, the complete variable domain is SAVISQKPSRDICQRGTSLTIQCQVDSQVTMMFWYRQQPGQSLTLIATANQGSEATYESGFVIDKFPISRPNLTFSTLTVSNMSPEDSSIYLCSVEDGGFGETQYFGPGTRLLVL.